These T cell receptor beta chains were read from a single sample in a study of shared clonotypes between healthy human individuals. The table came from immunoSEQ multiplex PCR; TCRdb's copy has only in-frame clones and leaves some out. The sample yields around 610,000 clones, about 96% seen once. The sample was naive CD8+ T cells sorted from blood. The receptor source for this set is a woman in her twenties or thirties in good health. Each CDR3 is given with its conserved first and last residue. D genes are given only for firm matches. Rows may omit the clone size; those that give it use once, few, many or a size class.

j_call: TRBJ2-7
v_call: TRBV10-1
clone_size: NA
cdr3_length: 14
d_call: NA
cdr3_nt: TGCGCCAGCAGTGAGGACAGTACTACCTACGAGCAGTACTTC
cdr3_aa: CASSEDSTTYEQYF

j_call: TRBJ2-7
v_call: TRBV27
clone_size: NA
cdr3_length: 14
d_call: TRBD2
cdr3_nt: TGTGCCAGCAGTTTTGCTAGCGGCGCCTACGAGCAGTACTTC
cdr3_aa: CASSFASGAYEQYF

j_call: TRBJ2-3
v_call: TRBV7-9
clone_size: NA
cdr3_length: 18
d_call: TRBD2
cdr3_nt: TGTGCCAGCAGCGTGCACGATTCTAGCGGGAGTATGGTGGATACGCAGTATTTT
cdr3_aa: CASSVHDSSGSMVDTQYF

j_call: TRBJ2-7
v_call: TRBV7-2
clone_size: NA
cdr3_length: 13
d_call: NA
cdr3_nt: TGTGCCAGCAGCACCTGGACGGGAGACGAGCAGTACTTC
cdr3_aa: CASSTWTGDEQYF

j_call: TRBJ1-2
v_call: TRBV27
clone_size: NA
cdr3_length: 12
d_call: NA
cdr3_nt: TGTGCCAGCAGTACTGGGGGGTATGGCTACACCTTC
cdr3_aa: CASSTGGYGYTF

j_call: TRBJ2-7
v_call: TRBV6-1
clone_size: NA
cdr3_length: 10
d_call: NA
cdr3_nt: TGTGCCAGCGGCGGGTACGAGCAGTACTTC
cdr3_aa: CASGGYEQYF

j_call: TRBJ2-2
v_call: TRBV28
clone_size: NA
cdr3_length: 16
d_call: TRBD2
cdr3_nt: TGTGCCAGCAGTTTAGTCCTAGCGGGGTTCGACGGGGAGCTGTTTTTT
cdr3_aa: CASSLVLAGFDGELFF

j_call: TRBJ1-1
v_call: TRBV29-1
clone_size: once
cdr3_length: 13
d_call: TRBD1
cdr3_nt: TGCAGCGTTGAGACAGGGGATAACACTGAAGCTTTCTTT
cdr3_aa: CSVETGDNTEAFF

j_call: TRBJ2-7
v_call: TRBV11-1
clone_size: NA
cdr3_length: 16
d_call: TRBD2
cdr3_nt: TGTGCCAGCAGCTCGGGACTAGCGGGAACTACCTACGAGCAGTACTTC
cdr3_aa: CASSSGLAGTTYEQYF

j_call: TRBJ2-1
v_call: TRBV2
clone_size: NA
cdr3_length: 16
d_call: TRBD2
cdr3_nt: TGTGCCAGCAGTGTACTAGCGGGAGTCAAGTACAATGAGCAGTTCTTC
cdr3_aa: CASSVLAGVKYNEQFF

j_call: TRBJ2-3
v_call: TRBV4-1
clone_size: NA
cdr3_length: 18
d_call: NA
cdr3_nt: TGCGCCAGCAGCCAAGACCTCGGTAGGGACCCCGTGGGAGATACGCAGTATTTT
cdr3_aa: CASSQDLGRDPVGDTQYF

j_call: TRBJ2-7
v_call: TRBV5-4
clone_size: NA
cdr3_length: 14
d_call: NA
cdr3_nt: TGTGCCAGCAGCTTAATGGCTATCTCCTACGAGCAGTACTTC
cdr3_aa: CASSLMAISYEQYF

j_call: TRBJ1-4
v_call: TRBV10-2
clone_size: NA
cdr3_length: 16
d_call: TRBD1
cdr3_nt: TGCGCCAGCAGCTACAGGGGCGAGGGAACTAATGAAAAACTGTTTTTT
cdr3_aa: CASSYRGEGTNEKLFF

j_call: TRBJ1-1
v_call: TRBV7-9
clone_size: NA
cdr3_length: 12
d_call: TRBD1
cdr3_nt: TGTGCCAGCAGCTTAGCAAGACAGGGAGCTTTCTTT
cdr3_aa: CASSLARQGAFF

j_call: TRBJ2-7
v_call: TRBV27
clone_size: NA
cdr3_length: 11
d_call: NA
cdr3_nt: TGTGCCAGCAGTTTAGGGGGCGAGCAGTACTTC
cdr3_aa: CASSLGGEQYF

j_call: TRBJ2-7
v_call: TRBV28
clone_size: NA
cdr3_length: 18
d_call: TRBD2
cdr3_nt: TGTGCCAGCAGTTTCGAGCGGGAAAAGCGGATTTTGTCCTACGAGCAGTACTTC
cdr3_aa: CASSFEREKRILSYEQYF

j_call: TRBJ2-1
v_call: TRBV5-1
clone_size: NA
cdr3_length: 13
d_call: NA
cdr3_nt: TGCGCCAGCAGCTTGACAGGGTACAATGAGCAGTTCTTC
cdr3_aa: CASSLTGYNEQFF

j_call: TRBJ2-1
v_call: TRBV10-2
clone_size: NA
cdr3_length: 16
d_call: TRBD2
cdr3_nt: TGCGCCAGCAGTGAGTCGCGGGGGACGACATACAATGAGCAGTTCTTC
cdr3_aa: CASSESRGTTYNEQFF

j_call: TRBJ2-1
v_call: TRBV7-9
clone_size: once
cdr3_length: 16
d_call: NA
cdr3_nt: TGTGCCAGCAGCTTAGGACCAGTCAACGGTTACAATGAGCAGTTCTTC
cdr3_aa: CASSLGPVNGYNEQFF

j_call: TRBJ2-1
v_call: TRBV7-3
clone_size: NA
cdr3_length: 15
d_call: TRBD1
cdr3_nt: TGTGCCAGCAGCCAGACAGGGTATTCCTACAATGAGCAGTTCTTC
cdr3_aa: CASSQTGYSYNEQFF

j_call: TRBJ2-3
v_call: TRBV19
clone_size: NA
cdr3_length: 15
d_call: TRBD2
cdr3_nt: TGTGCCAGTAGTGTCCTAGCGGGATCCACAGATACGCAGTATTTT
cdr3_aa: CASSVLAGSTDTQYF

j_call: TRBJ2-3
v_call: TRBV28
clone_size: NA
cdr3_length: 13
d_call: NA
cdr3_nt: TGTGCCACTGAAGATTCTAGCACAGATACGCAGTATTTT
cdr3_aa: CATEDSSTDTQYF

j_call: TRBJ2-5
v_call: TRBV2
clone_size: NA
cdr3_length: 12
d_call: NA
cdr3_nt: TGTGCCAGCGAGGGGGGACTAGAGACCCAGTACTTC
cdr3_aa: CASEGGLETQYF

j_call: TRBJ2-7
v_call: TRBV4-1
clone_size: NA
cdr3_length: 12
d_call: NA
cdr3_nt: TGCGCCAGCAGCCAAGTAGGGAGCGAGCAGTACTTC
cdr3_aa: CASSQVGSEQYF

j_call: TRBJ2-7
v_call: TRBV2
clone_size: NA
cdr3_length: 13
d_call: NA
cdr3_nt: TGTGCCAGCAGTGAATACCGCTCCTACGAGCAGTACTTC
cdr3_aa: CASSEYRSYEQYF

j_call: TRBJ2-2
v_call: TRBV6-5
clone_size: NA
cdr3_length: 14
d_call: NA
cdr3_nt: TGTGCCAGCAGTTACGGTACAGTTACCGGGGAGCTGTTTTTT
cdr3_aa: CASSYGTVTGELFF

j_call: TRBJ2-1
v_call: TRBV15
clone_size: once
cdr3_length: 17
d_call: TRBD2
cdr3_nt: TGTGCCACCAGCAGAGACGGGCTAGCGGCGGCGGGAAGTGAGCAGTTCTTC
cdr3_aa: CATSRDGLAAAGSEQFF

j_call: TRBJ2-3
v_call: TRBV28
clone_size: NA
cdr3_length: 15
d_call: TRBD2
cdr3_nt: TGTGCCAGCAGTCCCACTAGCGGAAGCACAGATACGCAGTATTTT
cdr3_aa: CASSPTSGSTDTQYF

j_call: TRBJ2-7
v_call: TRBV7-9
clone_size: once
cdr3_length: 13
d_call: TRBD1
cdr3_nt: TGTGCCAGGGGACAGGGATCCTGTTACGAGCAGTACTTC
cdr3_aa: CARGQGSCYEQYF

j_call: TRBJ2-3
v_call: TRBV28
clone_size: NA
cdr3_length: 15
d_call: TRBD1
cdr3_nt: TGTGCCAGCAGTTTGGGGGACAGGTACCCAGATACGCAGTATTTT
cdr3_aa: CASSLGDRYPDTQYF

j_call: TRBJ2-5
v_call: TRBV4-2
clone_size: NA
cdr3_length: 18
d_call: NA
cdr3_nt: TGTGCCAGCAGCCAGAGGCTTGGCCGTTCTAGGTCTGATGAGACCCAGTACTTC
cdr3_aa: CASSQRLGRSRSDETQYF

j_call: TRBJ2-7
v_call: TRBV9
clone_size: NA
cdr3_length: 14
d_call: TRBD2
cdr3_nt: TGTGCCAGCAGCCAATCGGCGGGGGTCCACGAGCAGTACTTC
cdr3_aa: CASSQSAGVHEQYF

j_call: TRBJ1-1
v_call: TRBV5-5
clone_size: few
cdr3_length: 15
d_call: TRBD1
cdr3_nt: TGTGCCAGCAGCCCCCGGACAGGGACGAACACTGAAGCTTTCTTT
cdr3_aa: CASSPRTGTNTEAFF

j_call: TRBJ2-7
v_call: TRBV4-1
clone_size: NA
cdr3_length: 17
d_call: TRBD2
cdr3_nt: TGCGCCAGCAGCCCGGGACTAGCACCCGAAAGGTCCTACGAGCAGTACTTC
cdr3_aa: CASSPGLAPERSYEQYF

j_call: TRBJ2-1
v_call: TRBV9
clone_size: NA
cdr3_length: 19
d_call: TRBD2
cdr3_nt: TGTGCCAGCAGCGTAGGGACTAGCGGGAGGGACCTAACGCACAATGAGCAGTTCTTC
cdr3_aa: CASSVGTSGRDLTHNEQFF

j_call: TRBJ1-2
v_call: TRBV29-1
clone_size: NA
cdr3_length: 13
d_call: NA
cdr3_nt: TGCAGCGTTGTGGGAGGGAGGACTCGGGGCTACACCTTC
cdr3_aa: CSVVGGRTRGYTF

j_call: TRBJ2-1
v_call: TRBV2
clone_size: NA
cdr3_length: 15
d_call: TRBD2
cdr3_nt: TGTGCCAGAAGCGAACTAGCGGGGGGCTACAATGAGCAGTTCTTC
cdr3_aa: CARSELAGGYNEQFF

j_call: TRBJ1-2
v_call: TRBV10-1
clone_size: once
cdr3_length: 16
d_call: TRBD1
cdr3_nt: TGCGCCAGCCCCCCGGACAGGGGCCGAGGACCTCATGGCTACACCTTC
cdr3_aa: CASPPDRGRGPHGYTF

j_call: TRBJ2-3
v_call: TRBV27
clone_size: once
cdr3_length: 16
d_call: TRBD1
cdr3_nt: TGTGCCAGCAGTTGCGGACAGGGGAGACTGTTTGATACGCAGTATTTT
cdr3_aa: CASSCGQGRLFDTQYF

j_call: TRBJ1-1
v_call: TRBV27
clone_size: once
cdr3_length: 14
d_call: TRBD1
cdr3_nt: TGTGCCAGCAGTTTCGGGACAGGGTTTACTGAAGCTTTCTTT
cdr3_aa: CASSFGTGFTEAFF

j_call: TRBJ2-7
v_call: TRBV7-8
clone_size: NA
cdr3_length: 16
d_call: NA
cdr3_nt: TGTGCCAGCAGCGGAGGTCTCGGTGCGGGCCTGGACGAGCAGTACTTC
cdr3_aa: CASSGGLGAGLDEQYF

j_call: TRBJ2-5
v_call: TRBV28
clone_size: once
cdr3_length: 13
d_call: NA
cdr3_nt: TGTGCCAGCAGTTTCGGAGCGGAAGAGACCCAGTACTTC
cdr3_aa: CASSFGAEETQYF

j_call: TRBJ1-2
v_call: TRBV9
clone_size: NA
cdr3_length: 16
d_call: NA
cdr3_nt: TGTGCCAGCAGCACTAACCCGAGCGCAGCTTACTATGGCTACACCTTC
cdr3_aa: CASSTNPSAAYYGYTF

j_call: TRBJ2-5
v_call: TRBV2
clone_size: NA
cdr3_length: 18
d_call: NA
cdr3_nt: TGTGCCAGCAGTCCTTCCGACCATTCCACAGAAGTCCAAGAGACCCAGTACTTC
cdr3_aa: CASSPSDHSTEVQETQYF

j_call: TRBJ1-2
v_call: TRBV28
clone_size: NA
cdr3_length: 14
d_call: NA
cdr3_nt: TGTGCCAGCAGTCCCCAGGGACTAGTCTATGGCTACACCTTC
cdr3_aa: CASSPQGLVYGYTF

j_call: TRBJ1-2
v_call: TRBV28
clone_size: once
cdr3_length: 14
d_call: TRBD1
cdr3_nt: TGTGCCAGCACCTCCCCGGAGACAGGGCATGGCTACACCTTC
cdr3_aa: CASTSPETGHGYTF

j_call: TRBJ2-7
v_call: TRBV7-6
clone_size: NA
cdr3_length: 15
d_call: TRBD2
cdr3_nt: TGTGCCAGCAGCTCCGCCGTGAGCGGGAGCGACGAGCAGTACTTC
cdr3_aa: CASSSAVSGSDEQYF

j_call: TRBJ2-7
v_call: TRBV6-5
clone_size: NA
cdr3_length: 14
d_call: TRBD1
cdr3_nt: TGTGCCAGCAGTTCCACCGGGACAGCCTACGAGCAGTACTTC
cdr3_aa: CASSSTGTAYEQYF

j_call: TRBJ2-3
v_call: TRBV13
clone_size: NA
cdr3_length: 16
d_call: NA
cdr3_nt: TGTGCCAGCAGCCACCCCACAGGGGAGGCCACAGATACGCAGTATTTT
cdr3_aa: CASSHPTGEATDTQYF

j_call: TRBJ2-7
v_call: TRBV5-1
clone_size: NA
cdr3_length: 14
d_call: TRBD1
cdr3_nt: TGCGCCAGCAGTTTCGGGACAGGGGGCTTCGAGCAGTACTTC
cdr3_aa: CASSFGTGGFEQYF